This note documents a single TCR beta chain sequence. Antigen specificity is unknown. The V end was cut by 2 bases, the J end by 0 bases, with 9 bases between. CDR1 and CDR2 (germline): SGHNT, YYREEE (reference sequence). This CDR3 spans 15 amino acids. The entry originates in a study of cytomegalovirus exposure and HLA in healthy donors. Study-level findings and limits: The CMV antigen specificity of three CMV-associated chains was confirmed through in vitro analysis. The sole available immune exposure information was CMV serostatus. Most TCR sequences were seen very rarely across donors, but some public TCRs occurred in many.

In the PCR, 60 Vbeta and 13 Jbeta primers were used. Using immunoSEQ multiplex PCR, the repertoire was profiled, and TCRdb retains in-frame clones only, with some absent. This table has about 70,000 clones, 74% appearing once. This receptor was identified in a woman aged 60-75 years in good health and CMV-seropositive. Material: PBMCs. V usage is TRBV5-4 and J usage is TRBJ1-3; TRBD1 is a possible D gene (6 bases). The DNA of the CDR3 is TGTGCCAGCAGCTTACAGGGTATCTCTGGAAACACCATATATTTT. This encodes CASSLQGISGNTIYF. The whole variable domain, filled in from reference TRBV5-4 and TRBJ1-3, reads ETGVTQSPTHLIKTRGQQVTLRCSSQSGHNTVSWYQQALGQGPQFIFQYYREEENGRGNFPPRFSGLQFPNYSSELNVNALELDDSALYLCASSLQGISGNTIYFGEGSWLTVV.